This T cell receptor (beta chain) was captured by sequencing in a study of T cell changes during pregnancy in multiple sclerosis. This CDR3 contains 17 residues. Germline V lookup: CDR1 MGHRA, CDR2 YSYEKL. The J segment lost 1 base and the V segment lost 0 bases, leaving 1 base of the junction unmatched. Profiled with immunoSEQ multiplex PCR; TCRdb holds only in-frame clones, not every one. The data show more than 55,000 clones, with 90% to 95% seen just once and around 1.4% held by the top ten. The gene calls are TRBV4-1 and TRBJ2-2; 11 nucleotides match TRBD2. The sample was peripheral blood, taken in the second trimester of pregnancy. This clonotype originated in a female donor with multiple sclerosis, enrolled in a pregnancy study. DNA of the CDR3: TGCGCCAGCAGCCAAGAAGGACTAGCGGGGAACACCGGGGAGCTGTTTTTT. This encodes CASSQEGLAGNTGELFF.